What follows are 14 T cell receptor beta chains derived from one specimen sequenced in a study of OX40 agonist ivuxolimab in advanced cancers. Using immunoSEQ multiplex PCR, the repertoire was profiled, and TCRdb retains in-frame clones only, with some absent. The sample has 50,000 to 70,000 clones, approximately 81% seen once. Sample: CD4+ or CD8+ T cells sorted from blood, taken in a trial of the OX40 agonist ivuxolimab. The receptors originated from an adult with an advanced solid tumor such as melanoma, head and neck, liver or kidney cancer.

This sequence joins TRBV4-3 and TRBJ2-5; D remains ambiguous. Trimming removed 0 bases at V and 5 bases at J, with 7 bases between. From germline, CDR1 is LGHNA and CDR2 YSLEER. This CDR3 has 13 residues. This chain's CDR3 is CASSQDRAETQYF. The CDR3 DNA sequence: TGCGCCAGCAGCCAAGATAGGGCGGAGACCCAGTACTTC.

This clone was observed once. V and J are TRBV28 and TRBJ2-7; D unclear. The CDR3 is 10 amino acids. Germline V gene data show CDR1 as MDHEN and CDR2 as SYDVKM. V lost 5 bases, J lost 4 bases, and 3 bases lay in between. The CDR3 protein is CASSTYEQYF. Written as DNA, the CDR3 is TGTGCCAGCAGTACTTACGAGCAGTACTTC. Using reference TRBV28 and TRBJ2-7 for the parts outside the CDR3, the full variable domain is DVKVTQSSRYLVKRTGEKVFLECVQDMDHENMFWYRQDPGLGLRLIYFSYDVKMKEKGDIPEGYSVSREKKERFSLILESASTNQTSMYLCASSTYEQYFGPGTRLTVT.

This rearrangement joins TRBV18 to TRBJ1-1; TRBD1 might be the D (5 bases). CDR1 and CDR2 from the germline V gene are KGHSH and LQKENI. The CDR3 runs to 13 residues. Trimming cost V 5 bases and J 6 bases, with 13 bases left between them. CDR3 region: CASSTAGMAEAFF. CDR3 nucleotide sequence: TGTGCCAGCTCAACTGCAGGGATGGCTGAAGCTTTCTTT. Variable domain in full (rest from reference TRBV18 and TRBJ1-1): NAGVMQNPRHLVRRRGQEARLRCSPMKGHSHVYWYRQLPEEGLKFMVYLQKENIIDESGMPKERFSAEFPKEGPSILRIQQVVRGDSAAYFCASSTAGMAEAFFGQGTRLTVV.

The chain links TRBV30 to TRBJ1-1, with a weak D call TRBD1 (6 bases). V shed 5 bases and J shed 3 bases, with 13 bases lying between them. The CDR3 consists of 13 residues. CDR1 GTSNPN and CDR2 SVGIG come from the germline V gene (reference sequence). The CDR3 nucleotides are TGTGCCTGGGACAGGAGGAGCGACACTGAAGCTTTCTTT. Encoded protein: CAWDRRSDTEAFF.

The chain combines TRBV7-2 with TRBJ2-7; no clear D gene. Germline lookup yields CDR1 SGHTA and CDR2 FQGNSA. V lost 5 bases and J 1 base, leaving 12 bases between the germline ends. The CDR3 covers 14 residues. For the CDR3, the DNA is TGTGCCAGCAGCCCCCGGGTCCAATCCTACGAGCAGTACTTC. Amino acids: CASSPRVQSYEQYF.

This CDR3 reads CASSHARRGEKLFF. The CDR3 DNA sequence: TGTGCCAGCAGCCACGCCAGGAGAGGTGAAAAACTGTTTTTT. J is TRBJ1-4 and V is TRBV7-9; D is ambiguous. The CDR3 extends over 14 amino acids. CDR1 is SEHNR, CDR2 FQNEAQ, per germline (reference sequence). Trimming removed 5 bases at V and 7 bases at J, with 14 bases between.

This clone came up a few times. The chain combines TRBV27 with TRBJ2-2; 7 bases map to TRBD2. Germline-derived CDR1 and CDR2 are MNHEY and SMNVEV (reference sequence). J was trimmed by 1 base and V by 0 bases; bases with no gene match: 2. CDR3 size: 16 residues. The CDR3 sequence: CASSLSPSGNTGELFF. CDR3 nucleotides: TGTGCCAGCAGTTTATCTCCTAGCGGGAACACCGGGGAGCTGTTTTTT.

This rearrangement joins TRBV7-3 to TRBJ2-7; D is uncertain. CDR3 length: 13 residues. Deletions cut 2 bases from V and 5 bases from J, with 10 bases between. Germline CDR1 reads SGHTA; CDR2 reads FQGTGA. CDR3 in DNA: TGTGCCAGCAGCTTATTTCTGGATAACGAGCAGTACTTC. This sequence encodes CASSLFLDNEQYF.

This chain uses TRBV5-1 with TRBJ2-1; D gene uncertain. The V gene lost 0 bases and the J gene lost 5 bases, with 9 bases spanning the gap. This CDR3 spans 14 amino acids. Germline CDR1 SGHRS, CDR2 YFSETQ. The CDR3 region has the DNA TGCGCCAGCAGCTTGGAGGGAAGAAACAATGAGCAGTTCTTC. This sequence encodes CASSLEGRNNEQFF.

The chain is built from TRBV13 and TRBJ2-3; D ambiguous. The germline V and J ends were trimmed by 5 bases and 1 base, with 22 bases remaining between them. The CDR3 totals 18 residues. Germline lookup yields CDR1 PRHDT and CDR2 FYEKMQ (reference sequence). CDR3 bases: TGTGCCAGCAGCCGGTCCCGAAACAGCTTCATGGGCACAGATACGCAGTATTTT. Amino acid sequence: CASSRSRNSFMGTDTQYF. Filled out from reference TRBV13 and TRBJ2-3, the complete variable domain reads AAGVIQSPRHLIKEKRETATLKCYPIPRHDTVYWYQQGPGQDPQFLISFYEKMQSDKGSIPDRFSAQQFSDYHSELNMSSLELGDSALYFCASSRSRNSFMGTDTQYFGPGTRLTVL.

This sequence joins TRBV5-4 and TRBJ2-5; 8 positions match TRBD1. The CDR3 is 16 amino acids. Germline V gene sequence: CDR1 SGHNT, CDR2 YYREEE (reference sequence). J lost 4 bases, V lost 4 bases, and 12 bases had no gene match. The DNA for the CDR3 is TGTGCCAGCAGCCCCCGCGCAGGGGGCAAAAGAGAGACCCAGTACTTC. It is translated as CASSPRAGGKRETQYF.

Here the CDR3 DNA reads TGTGCCAGCAGACGGGACAGTCGCTACGAGCAGTACTTC. Translating it yields CASRRDSRYEQYF. The chain combines TRBV14 with TRBJ2-7; 7 bases are a match to TRBD1. Germline CDR1 and CDR2: SGHDN and FVKESK. This CDR3 has 13 amino acids. V lost 6 bases and J lost 3; bases outside the gene matches: 5.

This clone is a singleton in its sample. V and J are TRBV5-6 and TRBJ1-4, with D tentatively TRBD1 (5 bases). Germline lookup yields CDR1 SGHDT and CDR2 YYEEEE. The V gene lost 5 bases and the J gene lost 8 bases, with 16 bases spanning the gap. The CDR3 has 14 residues. The CDR3 nucleotides are TGTGCCAGCAGTTATCGGGACGTGAACGAAAAACTGTTTTTT. As protein: CASSYRDVNEKLFF.

The chain uses TRBV28 and TRBJ2-2, with D unclear. Between the trimmed V and J ends, which lost 3 bases and 4 bases, there was a span of 6 bases. The germline gives CDR1 MDHEN, CDR2 SYDVKM. The CDR3 length is 13 residues. The CDR3 bases are TGTGCCAGCAGTTTGTACAGCACCGGGGAGCTGTTTTTT. It codes for CASSLYSTGELFF.